This T cell receptor beta chain originates from a study of beta chain features in type 1 diabetes. Study at large: When patients were set against healthy donors, age, gender and cell yields were similar. Analysis included around 110,000,000 sorted cells drawn from all samples. Study conclusions and caveats: Type 1 diabetes patients had fewer VDJ junction insertions and more deletions. Within patients, naive, central memory and Treg TCRB repertoires seemed more similar than within healthy donors.

Investigators reverse transcribed all isolated RNA, so they sequenced expressed TCRB transcripts. The assay was immunoSEQ multiplex PCR, and TCRdb's table has in-frame clones only and misses some. The sample carries around 320,000 clones, 14% recorded once. With regard to this clone: Its antigen is undetermined.

Germline CDR1 reads SGHRS; CDR2 reads YFSETQ. The CDR3 is 15 residues long. Trimming at V came to 4 bases and at J to 1 base, leaving 7 bases not matched to a gene. Sequenced: central memory CD4+ T cells from blood. The chain recombines TRBV5-1 with TRBJ2-5, with TRBD2 identical over 7 bases. The sequence was obtained from a young man in good health. In DNA, the CDR3 is TGCGCCAGCAGCCCCGGGACTACAGGCCAAGAGACCCAGTACTTC. Protein sequence: CASSPGTTGQETQYF.